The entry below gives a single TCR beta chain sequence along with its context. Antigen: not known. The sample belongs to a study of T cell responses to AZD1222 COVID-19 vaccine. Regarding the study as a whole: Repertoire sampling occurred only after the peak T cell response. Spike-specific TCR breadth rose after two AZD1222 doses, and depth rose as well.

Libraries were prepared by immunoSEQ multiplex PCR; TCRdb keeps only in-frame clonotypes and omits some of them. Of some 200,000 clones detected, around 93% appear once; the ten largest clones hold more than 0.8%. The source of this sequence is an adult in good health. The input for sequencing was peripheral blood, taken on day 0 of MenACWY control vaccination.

CDR3 protein: CASSRTGGRWETQYF. The CDR3, as DNA: TGTGCCAGCAGCCGGACAGGAGGAAGATGGGAGACCCAGTACTTC. The chain links TRBV14 to TRBJ2-5; 7 nucleotides line up with TRBD1. The V and J ends lost 4 bases and 5 bases, in that order; junction bases with no gene match: 10. Germline V gives CDR1 SGHDN, CDR2 FVKESK. This CDR3 contains 15 residues.